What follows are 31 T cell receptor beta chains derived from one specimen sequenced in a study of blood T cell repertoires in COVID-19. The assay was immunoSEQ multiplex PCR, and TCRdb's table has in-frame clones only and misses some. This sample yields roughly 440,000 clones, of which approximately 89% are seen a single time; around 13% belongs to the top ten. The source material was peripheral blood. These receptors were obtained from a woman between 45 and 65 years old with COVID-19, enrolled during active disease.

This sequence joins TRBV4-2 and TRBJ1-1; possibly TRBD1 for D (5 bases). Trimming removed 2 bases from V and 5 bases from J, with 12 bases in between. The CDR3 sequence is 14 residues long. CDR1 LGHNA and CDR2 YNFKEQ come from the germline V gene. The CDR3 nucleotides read TGTGCCAGCAGCCAAAACCAGGGTAGGACTGAAGCTTTCTTT. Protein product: CASSQNQGRTEAFF.

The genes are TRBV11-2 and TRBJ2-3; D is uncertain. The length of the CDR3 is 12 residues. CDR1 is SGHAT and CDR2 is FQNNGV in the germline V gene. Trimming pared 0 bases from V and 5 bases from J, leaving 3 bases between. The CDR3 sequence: CASSLDKDTQYF. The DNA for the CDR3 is TGTGCCAGCAGCTTAGATAAAGATACGCAGTATTTT.

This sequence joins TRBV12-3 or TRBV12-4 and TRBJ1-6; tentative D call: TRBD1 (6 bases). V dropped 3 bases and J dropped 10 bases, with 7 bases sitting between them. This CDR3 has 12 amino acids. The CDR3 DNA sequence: TGTGCCAGCAGTTTCAGGGGATCACCCCTCCACTTT. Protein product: CASSFRGSPLHF.

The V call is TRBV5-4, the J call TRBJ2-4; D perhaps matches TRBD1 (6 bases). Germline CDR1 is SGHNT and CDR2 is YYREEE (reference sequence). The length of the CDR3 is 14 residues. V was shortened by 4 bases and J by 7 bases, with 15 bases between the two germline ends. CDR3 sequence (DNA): TGTGCCAGCAGCCCCGCTGGGGGCGACAACATTCAGTACTTC. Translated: CASSPAGGDNIQYF. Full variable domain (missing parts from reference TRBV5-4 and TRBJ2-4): ETGVTQSPTHLIKTRGQQVTLRCSSQSGHNTVSWYQQALGQGPQFIFQYYREEENGRGNFPPRFSGLQFPNYSSELNVNALELDDSALYLCASSPAGGDNIQYFGAGTRLSVL.

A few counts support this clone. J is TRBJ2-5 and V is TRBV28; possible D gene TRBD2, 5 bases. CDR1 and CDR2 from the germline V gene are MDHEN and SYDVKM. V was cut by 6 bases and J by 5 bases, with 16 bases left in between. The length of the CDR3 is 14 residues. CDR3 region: CASRPFSGGETQYF. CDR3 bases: TGTGCCAGCAGACCCTTTTCGGGCGGGGAGACCCAGTACTTC. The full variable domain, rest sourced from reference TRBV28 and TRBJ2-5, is DVKVTQSSRYLVKRTGEKVFLECVQDMDHENMFWYRQDPGLGLRLIYFSYDVKMKEKGDIPEGYSVSREKKERFSLILESASTNQTSMYLCASRPFSGGETQYFGPGTRLLVL.

The CDR3 DNA reads TGCGCCAGCAGCTTGGGTATGCGGGCTTTCTTT. This gives the protein CASSLGMRAFF. J is TRBJ1-1 and V is TRBV5-1; no clear D. CDR3 length: 11 amino acids. V lost 0 bases to trimming and J lost 11 bases, with 8 bases between them. Germline assignment: CDR1 SGHRS and CDR2 YFSETQ.

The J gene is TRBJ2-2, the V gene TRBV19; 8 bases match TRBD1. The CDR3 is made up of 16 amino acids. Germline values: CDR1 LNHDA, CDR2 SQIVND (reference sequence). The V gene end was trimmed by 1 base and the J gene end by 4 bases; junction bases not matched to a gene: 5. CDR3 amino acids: CASSIGAGGFTGELFF. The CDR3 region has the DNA TGTGCCAGTAGTATAGGGGCAGGGGGCTTCACCGGGGAGCTGTTTTTT.

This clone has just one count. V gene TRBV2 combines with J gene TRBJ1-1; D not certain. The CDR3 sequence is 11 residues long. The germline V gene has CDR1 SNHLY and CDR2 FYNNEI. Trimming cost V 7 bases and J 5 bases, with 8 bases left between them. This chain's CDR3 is CASTAGTEAFF. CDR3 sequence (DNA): TGTGCCAGCACGGCGGGGACTGAAGCTTTCTTT.

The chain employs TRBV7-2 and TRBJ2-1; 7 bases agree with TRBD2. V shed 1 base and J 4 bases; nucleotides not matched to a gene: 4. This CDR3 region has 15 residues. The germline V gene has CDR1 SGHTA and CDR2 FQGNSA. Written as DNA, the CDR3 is TGTGCCAGCAGCTTAGTCCTAGCGGAATACAATGAGCAGTTCTTC. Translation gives CASSLVLAEYNEQFF.

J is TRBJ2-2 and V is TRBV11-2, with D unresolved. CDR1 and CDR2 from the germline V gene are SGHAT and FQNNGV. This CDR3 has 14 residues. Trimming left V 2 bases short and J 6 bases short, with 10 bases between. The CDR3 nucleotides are TGTGCCAGCAGCTTACTCCCGTTCCCCGGGGAGCTGTTTTTT. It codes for CASSLLPFPGELFF.

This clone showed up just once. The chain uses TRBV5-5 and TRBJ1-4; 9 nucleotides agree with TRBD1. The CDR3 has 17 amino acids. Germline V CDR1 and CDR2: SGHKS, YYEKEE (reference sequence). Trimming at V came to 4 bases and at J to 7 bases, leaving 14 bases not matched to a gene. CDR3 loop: CASSRGTGLVWSEKLFF. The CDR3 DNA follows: TGTGCCAGCAGCCGTGGGACAGGGTTGGTGTGGAGTGAAAAACTGTTTTTT.

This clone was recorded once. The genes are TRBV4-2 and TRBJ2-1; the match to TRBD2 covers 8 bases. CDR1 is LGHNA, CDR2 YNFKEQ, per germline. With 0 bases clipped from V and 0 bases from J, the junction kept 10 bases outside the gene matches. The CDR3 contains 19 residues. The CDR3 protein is CASSQEFGSGASSYNEQFF. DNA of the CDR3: TGTGCCAGCAGCCAAGAGTTTGGTAGCGGGGCGAGCTCCTACAATGAGCAGTTCTTC.

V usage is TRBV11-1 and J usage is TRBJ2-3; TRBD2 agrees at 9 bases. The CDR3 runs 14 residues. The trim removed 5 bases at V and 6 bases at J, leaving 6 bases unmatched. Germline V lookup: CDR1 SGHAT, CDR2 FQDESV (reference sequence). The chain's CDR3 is CASSQAGGRDTQYF. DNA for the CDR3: TGTGCCAGCAGCCAAGCGGGGGGCAGGGATACGCAGTATTTT.

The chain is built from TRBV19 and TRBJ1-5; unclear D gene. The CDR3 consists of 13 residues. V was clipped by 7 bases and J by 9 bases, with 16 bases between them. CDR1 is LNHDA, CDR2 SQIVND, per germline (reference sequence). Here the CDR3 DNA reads TGTGCCAGTACCGAGTCGGGGTTGGGGCCCCAGCATTTT. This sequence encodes CASTESGLGPQHF.

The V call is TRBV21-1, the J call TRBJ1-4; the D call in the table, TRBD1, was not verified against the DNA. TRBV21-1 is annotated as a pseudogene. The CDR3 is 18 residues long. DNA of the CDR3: TGTGCCAGCAGCGTGAAGACAGGGGGCGGGGCAACTAATGAAAAACTGTTTTTT. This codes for CASSVKTGGGATNEKLFF.

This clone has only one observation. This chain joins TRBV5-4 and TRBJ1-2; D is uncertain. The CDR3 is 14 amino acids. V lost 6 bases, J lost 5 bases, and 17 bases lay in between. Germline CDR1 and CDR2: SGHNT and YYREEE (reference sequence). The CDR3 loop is CASTFGVKRYGYTF. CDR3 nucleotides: TGTGCCAGCACCTTCGGGGTCAAGCGATATGGCTACACCTTC.

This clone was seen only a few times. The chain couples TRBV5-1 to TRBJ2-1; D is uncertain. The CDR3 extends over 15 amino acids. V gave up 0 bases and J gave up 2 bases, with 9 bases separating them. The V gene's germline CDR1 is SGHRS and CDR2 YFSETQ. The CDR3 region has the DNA TGCGCCAGCAGCTTGGAATTGGCAGCCTACAATGAGCAGTTCTTC. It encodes CASSLELAAYNEQFF.

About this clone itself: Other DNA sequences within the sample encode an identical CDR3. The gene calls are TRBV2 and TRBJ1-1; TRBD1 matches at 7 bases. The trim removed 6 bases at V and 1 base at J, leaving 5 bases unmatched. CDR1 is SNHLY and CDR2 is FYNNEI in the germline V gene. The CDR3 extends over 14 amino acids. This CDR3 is CASSLGQTNTEAFF. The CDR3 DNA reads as TGTGCCAGCAGCTTGGGACAGACGAACACTGAAGCTTTCTTT.

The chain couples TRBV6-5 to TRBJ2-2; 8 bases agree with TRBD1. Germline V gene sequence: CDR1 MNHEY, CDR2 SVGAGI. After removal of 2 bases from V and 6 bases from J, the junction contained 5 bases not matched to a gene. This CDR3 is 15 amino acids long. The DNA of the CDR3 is TGTGCCAGCAGTTACCCCGGACAGGGAGCCGGGGAGCTGTTTTTT. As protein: CASSYPGQGAGELFF.

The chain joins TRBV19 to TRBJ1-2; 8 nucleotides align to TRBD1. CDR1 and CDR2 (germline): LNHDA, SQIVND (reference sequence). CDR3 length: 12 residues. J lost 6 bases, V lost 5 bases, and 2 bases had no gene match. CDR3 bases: TGTGCCAGTAGTGACAGGGGCAATGGCTACACCTTC. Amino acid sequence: CASSDRGNGYTF. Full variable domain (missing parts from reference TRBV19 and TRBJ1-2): DGGITQSPKYLFRKEGQNVTLSCEQNLNHDAMYWYRQDPGQGLRLIYYSQIVNDFQKGDIAEGYSVSREKKESFPLTVTSAQKNPTAFYLCASSDRGNGYTFGSGTRLTVV.

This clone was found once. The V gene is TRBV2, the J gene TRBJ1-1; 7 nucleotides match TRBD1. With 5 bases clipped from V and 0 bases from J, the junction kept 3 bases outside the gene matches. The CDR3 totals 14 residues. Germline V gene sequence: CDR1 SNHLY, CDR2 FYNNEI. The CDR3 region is CASSIGQVNTEAFF. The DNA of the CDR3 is TGTGCCAGCAGTATCGGACAGGTGAACACTGAAGCTTTCTTT.

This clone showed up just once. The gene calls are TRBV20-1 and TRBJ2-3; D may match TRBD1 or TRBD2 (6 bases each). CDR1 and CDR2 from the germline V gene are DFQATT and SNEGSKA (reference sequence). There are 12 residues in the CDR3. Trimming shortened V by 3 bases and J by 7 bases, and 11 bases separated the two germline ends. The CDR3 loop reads CSASGGPNTQYF. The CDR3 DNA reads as TGCAGTGCTAGTGGGGGGCCGAATACGCAGTATTTT.

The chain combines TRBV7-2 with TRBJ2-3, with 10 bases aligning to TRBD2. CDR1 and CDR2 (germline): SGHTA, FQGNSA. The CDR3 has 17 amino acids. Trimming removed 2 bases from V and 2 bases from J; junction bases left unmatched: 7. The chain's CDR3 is CASSLYSGGAPTDTQYF. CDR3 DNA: TGTGCCAGCAGCTTATACAGCGGGGGGGCCCCCACAGATACGCAGTATTTT.

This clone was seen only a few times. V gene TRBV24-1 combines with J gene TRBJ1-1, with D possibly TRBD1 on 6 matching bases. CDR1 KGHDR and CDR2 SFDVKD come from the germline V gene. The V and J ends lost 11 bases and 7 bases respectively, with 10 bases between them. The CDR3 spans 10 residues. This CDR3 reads CARDTNEAFF. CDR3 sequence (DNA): TGTGCCAGGGACACTAATGAAGCTTTCTTT.

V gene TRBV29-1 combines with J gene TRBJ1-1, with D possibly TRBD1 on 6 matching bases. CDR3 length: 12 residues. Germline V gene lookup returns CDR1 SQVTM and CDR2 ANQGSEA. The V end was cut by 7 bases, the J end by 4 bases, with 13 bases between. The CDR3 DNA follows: TGCAGCGGCAAATCAGGGGCCACTGAAGCTTTCTTT. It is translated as CSGKSGATEAFF. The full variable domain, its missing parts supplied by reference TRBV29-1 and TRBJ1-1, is SAVISQKPSRDICQRGTSLTIQCQVDSQVTMMFWYRQQPGQSLTLIATANQGSEATYESGFVIDKFPISRPNLTFSTLTVSNMSPEDSSIYLCSGKSGATEAFFGQGTRLTVV.

The CDR3 region has the DNA TGTGCCAGCAGTTACTCGCCAGGGCAGGGTAACACCATATATTTT. Its protein is CASSYSPGQGNTIYF. This chain links TRBV6-5 with TRBJ1-3, with D perhaps TRBD1 (5 bases). Germline V gene sequence: CDR1 MNHEY, CDR2 SVGAGI. Trimming removed 0 bases from V and 7 bases from J, with 13 bases in between. This CDR3 is built from 15 residues.

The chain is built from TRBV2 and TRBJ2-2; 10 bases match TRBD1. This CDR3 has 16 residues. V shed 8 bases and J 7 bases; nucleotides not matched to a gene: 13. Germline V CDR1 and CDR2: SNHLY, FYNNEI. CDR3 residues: CASGRTGGITGGELFF. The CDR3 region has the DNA TGTGCCAGCGGGCGGACAGGGGGGATAACGGGCGGGGAGCTGTTTTTT.

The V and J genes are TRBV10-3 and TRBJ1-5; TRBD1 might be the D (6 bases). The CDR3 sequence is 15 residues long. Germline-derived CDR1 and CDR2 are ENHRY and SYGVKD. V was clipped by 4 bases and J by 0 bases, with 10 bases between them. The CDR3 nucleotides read TGTGCCATCAGTGCAGGGGAGAGTAGCAATCAGCCCCAGCATTTT. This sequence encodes CAISAGESSNQPQHF.

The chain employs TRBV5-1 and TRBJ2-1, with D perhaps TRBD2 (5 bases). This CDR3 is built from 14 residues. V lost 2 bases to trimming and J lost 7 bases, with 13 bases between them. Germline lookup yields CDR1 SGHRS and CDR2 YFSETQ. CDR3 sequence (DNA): TGCGCCAGCAGCTTAGAGGGATCGCGGAATGAGCAGTTCTTC. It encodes CASSLEGSRNEQFF.

CDR3 nucleotides: TGCAGCGTCCAGGATGGCTACACCTTC. It encodes CSVQDGYTF. This chain joins TRBV29-1 and TRBJ1-2; D remains unclear. V dropped 6 bases and J dropped 6 bases, with 5 bases sitting between them. The germline V gene encodes CDR1 SQVTM and CDR2 ANQGSEA. The CDR3 spans 9 residues. Drawing the rest from reference TRBV29-1 and TRBJ1-2, the complete variable domain is SAVISQKPSRDICQRGTSLTIQCQVDSQVTMMFWYRQQPGQSLTLIATANQGSEATYESGFVIDKFPISRPNLTFSTLTVSNMSPEDSSIYLCSVQDGYTFGSGTRLTVV.

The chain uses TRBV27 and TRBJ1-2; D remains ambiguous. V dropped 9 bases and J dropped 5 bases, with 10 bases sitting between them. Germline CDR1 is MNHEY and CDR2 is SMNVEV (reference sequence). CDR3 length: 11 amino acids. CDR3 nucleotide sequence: TGTGCCAGTACAGACGGTTATGGCTACACCTTC. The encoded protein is CASTDGYGYTF.